This TCR beta chain is drawn from a study of cytomegalovirus exposure and HLA in healthy donors. The data were produced by immunoSEQ multiplex PCR, yet TCRdb's version contains in-frame clones alone and is incomplete. This table holds 200,000 to 300,000 clones, roughly 86% found once. The CDR3 runs to 16 residues. Trimming stripped 4 bases from V and 7 bases from J, with 20 bases between. This chain links TRBV23-1 with TRBJ1-5, with D hard to call. TRBV23-1 is an ORF, with its function uncertain. Material: PBMCs. The TCR comes from a woman in her twenties or thirties in good health and CMV-seropositive. The CDR3 DNA reads as TGCGCCAGCAGTCTCGATGGAGGAGGGTTGGGCCAGCCCCAGCATTTT. Protein: CASSLDGGGLGQPQHF.